What follows are 2 T cell receptor beta chains derived from one specimen sequenced in a study of blood T cell repertoires in COVID-19. Profiled with immunoSEQ multiplex PCR; TCRdb holds only in-frame clones, not every one. The sample carries 220,000 or so clones, around 84% recorded once. The specimen was peripheral blood. Receptor source: a young man with active or convalescent COVID-19.

The genes are TRBV3-1 (or the pseudogene TRBV3-2) and TRBJ2-3; 8 nucleotides match TRBD2. The V and J ends lost 5 bases and 5 bases, in that order; junction bases with no gene match: 6. Germline V gene sequence: CDR1 LGHDT, CDR2 YNNKEL (reference sequence). The CDR3 consists of 14 residues. CDR3 bases: TGTGCCAGCAGCGTCGGGGGGGCCAAAGATACGCAGTATTTT. Translating it yields CASSVGGAKDTQYF.

CDR3 residues: CASSRGGSGANVLTF. CDR3 DNA: TGTGCCAGCAGCCGAGGCGGCTCTGGGGCCAACGTCCTGACTTTC. The chain has TRBV5-6 and TRBJ2-6; D call uncertain. The CDR3 contains 15 residues. Deletions cut 4 bases from V and 0 bases from J, with 8 bases between. Looked up from germline, CDR1 is SGHDT and CDR2 is YYEEEE. Full variable domain (missing parts from reference TRBV5-6 and TRBJ2-6): DAGVTQSPTHLIKTRGQQVTLRCSPKSGHDTVSWYQQALGQGPQFIFQYYEEEERQRGNFPDRFSGHQFPNYSSELNVNALLLGDSALYLCASSRGGSGANVLTFGAGSRLTVL.